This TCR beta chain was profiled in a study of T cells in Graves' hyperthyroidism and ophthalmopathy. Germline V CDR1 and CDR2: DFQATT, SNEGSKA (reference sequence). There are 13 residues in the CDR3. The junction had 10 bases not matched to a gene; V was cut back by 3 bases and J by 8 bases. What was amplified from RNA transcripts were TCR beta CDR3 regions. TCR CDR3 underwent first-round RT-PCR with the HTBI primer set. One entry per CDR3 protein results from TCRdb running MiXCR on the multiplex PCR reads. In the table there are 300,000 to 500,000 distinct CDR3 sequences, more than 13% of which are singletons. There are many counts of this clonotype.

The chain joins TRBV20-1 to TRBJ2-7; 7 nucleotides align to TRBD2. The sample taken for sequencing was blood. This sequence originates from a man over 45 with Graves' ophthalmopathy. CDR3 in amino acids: CSARVGRDRQQYF. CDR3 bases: TGCAGTGCTAGGGTAGGGAGGGATCGTCAGCAGTACTTC.